Each of the 31 T cell receptor beta chains below was sequenced from the same sample in a study of blood T cell repertoires in COVID-19. Sequencing used immunoSEQ multiplex PCR; TCRdb keeps in-frame clones, though not all of them. Of 130,000 to 150,000 clones detected, roughly 85% appear once; the ten largest clones hold 8%. Sequenced sample: peripheral blood. The receptors stem from a woman aged 55-70 years with COVID-19, enrolled during active disease.

The chain is built from TRBV18 and TRBJ2-2; TRBD1 matches at 10 bases. The V gene end was trimmed by 3 bases and the J gene end by 10 bases; junction bases not matched to a gene: 5. The CDR3 is 14 residues long. Germline V gene sequence: CDR1 KGHSH, CDR2 LQKENI. The CDR3 DNA reads TGTGCCAGCTCACCGGGACAGGGGACATTGGAGCTGTTTTTT. This translates into CASSPGQGTLELFF.

This chain joins TRBV21-1 and TRBJ2-3; TRBD1 is the table's D call, not checked against the DNA. TRBV21-1 represents a pseudogene. The CDR3 extends over 16 amino acids. The CDR3 sequence: CASSKGSGTGTDTQYF. CDR3 bases: TGTGCCAGCAGCAAAGGTTCCGGGACAGGGACAGATACGCAGTATTTT.

This chain connects TRBV2 to TRBJ2-3, with D hard to call. V dropped 4 bases and J dropped 0 bases, with 5 bases sitting between them. The CDR3 extends over 13 amino acids. The germline gives CDR1 SNHLY, CDR2 FYNNEI. Here the CDR3 DNA reads TGTGCCAGCAGTGCACTTAGCACAGATACGCAGTATTTT. Its protein product is CASSALSTDTQYF.

This clone showed up just a few times. This rearrangement joins TRBV27 to TRBJ1-2, with 9 nucleotides matching TRBD1. There are 12 residues in the CDR3. Trimming at V came to 2 bases and at J to 13 bases, leaving 5 bases not matched to a gene. Germline values: CDR1 MNHEY, CDR2 SMNVEV (reference sequence). CDR3 DNA sequence: TGTGCCAGCAGTTTACAGGGGACAGGGTTCACCTTC. It encodes CASSLQGTGFTF.

This chain links TRBV14 with TRBJ1-1, with TRBD1 matching over 10 bases. Looked up from germline, CDR1 is SGHDN and CDR2 is FVKESK. The CDR3 sequence is 17 residues long. Trimming took 4 bases from V and 6 from J; bases not matched to a gene: 14. The CDR3 DNA sequence: TGTGCCAGCAGCCCTTGGACAGGGGGGCCGATAAGGGCTGAAGCTTTCTTT. Protein: CASSPWTGGPIRAEAFF.

This rearrangement joins TRBV10-2 to TRBJ1-5, with 12 bases that match TRBD1. The CDR3 has 15 residues. The ends lost 4 bases at V and 8 bases at J; junction bases unmatched: 6. Germline CDR1 and CDR2: WSHSY and SAAADI. This chain's CDR3 is CASSGGQGALEPQHF. In DNA form, the CDR3 reads TGCGCCAGCAGTGGGGGACAGGGGGCCCTGGAGCCCCAGCATTTT.

The chain uses TRBV27 and TRBJ2-3; 14 positions match TRBD2. V lost 6 bases and J lost 1; bases outside the gene matches: 9. Germline CDR1 is MNHEY and CDR2 is SMNVEV (reference sequence). CDR3 size: 18 residues. The CDR3 protein is CASSPRTSGGRGTDTQYF. As DNA, the CDR3 is TGTGCCAGCAGCCCCCGGACTAGCGGGGGGCGGGGCACAGATACGCAGTATTTT.

As concerns this clone: This CDR3 is also generated by other DNA sequences in the sample. V and J are TRBV7-9 and TRBJ2-7; 8 bases map to TRBD2. The CDR3 loop spans 15 amino acids. V lost 1 base, J lost 2 bases, and 4 bases stayed unmatched. The germline V gene has CDR1 SEHNR and CDR2 FQNEAQ (reference sequence). CDR3 sequence reads: CASSLGLAGTYEQYF. CDR3 DNA sequence: TGTGCCAGCAGCTTAGGGTTAGCGGGGACCTACGAGCAGTACTTC.

This chain links TRBV6-1 with TRBJ2-5; 9 nucleotides line up with TRBD2. CDR3 length: 17 residues. After removal of 1 base from V and 4 bases from J, the junction contained 10 bases not matched to a gene. Germline V gene sequence: CDR1 MNHNS, CDR2 SASEGT. DNA of the CDR3: TGTGCCAGCAGTGAAGGCCCGACTAGCGGACTGGGAGAGACCCAGTACTTC. Protein: CASSEGPTSGLGETQYF.

This clone came up a few times. The V and J genes are TRBV7-9 and TRBJ2-2; TRBD1 is a possible D gene (6 bases). Germline V gene data show CDR1 as SEHNR and CDR2 as FQNEAQ (reference sequence). V gave up 10 bases and J gave up 4 bases, with 16 bases separating them. This CDR3 contains 14 residues. CDR3 region: CANLQGVITGELFF. DNA for the CDR3: TGTGCCAACTTACAGGGCGTTATCACCGGGGAGCTGTTTTTT.

This rearrangement joins TRBV7-6 to TRBJ2-1; 10 bases align to TRBD1. The CDR3 spans 15 residues. The trim removed 5 bases at V and 8 bases at J, leaving 9 bases unmatched. Germline loops: CDR1 SGHVS, CDR2 FNYEAQ. This CDR3 reads CASSPRTGGFDEQFF. The CDR3 DNA sequence: TGTGCCAGCAGCCCCCGGACAGGGGGGTTCGATGAGCAGTTCTTC.

V gene TRBV7-3 combines with J gene TRBJ1-6, with a tentative D call TRBD1 (6 bases). V was trimmed by 0 bases and J by 1 base, leaving 7 bases between them. The CDR3 consists of 16 residues. Germline V gene sequence: CDR1 SGHTA, CDR2 FQGTGA. DNA of the CDR3: TGTGCCAGCAGCTTAACTGGACAGTCCTATAATTCACCCCTCCACTTT. Its protein is CASSLTGQSYNSPLHF.

This chain uses TRBV9 with TRBJ2-7; TRBD1 matches 10 bases. There are 14 residues in the CDR3. Germline V gene lookup returns CDR1 SGDLS and CDR2 YYNGEE. J gave up 2 bases and V 4 bases, and 3 bases lay outside the gene matches. CDR3 amino acids: CASSPGTGAYEQYF. DNA of the CDR3: TGTGCCAGCAGCCCCGGGACAGGGGCCTACGAGCAGTACTTC.

The chain uses TRBV3-1 (or the pseudogene TRBV3-2) and TRBJ1-2, with D perhaps matching TRBD1 (5 bases). Germline-derived CDR1 and CDR2 are LGHDT and YNNKEL (reference sequence). V dropped 2 bases and J dropped 1 base, with 20 bases sitting between them. There are 18 residues in the CDR3. The CDR3 loop reads CASSQPGTGGIGNYGYTF. DNA of the CDR3: TGTGCCAGCAGCCAACCGGGTACCGGGGGTATTGGTAACTATGGCTACACCTTC.

This clone was recorded a few times. The gene calls are TRBV18 and TRBJ1-6; 9 nucleotides line up with TRBD1. Germline lookup yields CDR1 KGHSH and CDR2 LQKENI. The CDR3 consists of 17 residues. Trimming removed 0 bases from V and 7 bases from J; junction bases left unmatched: 7. As DNA, the CDR3 is TGTGCCAGCTCACCACCGGGACTCACAGGGGGCAATTCACCCCTCCACTTT. Amino acids: CASSPPGLTGGNSPLHF.

The genes are TRBV9 and TRBJ2-5, with D possibly being TRBD1 (6 bases). Germline loops: CDR1 SGDLS, CDR2 YYNGEE. The CDR3 length is 14 residues. The V end was cut by 2 bases, the J end by 5 bases, with 13 bases between. CDR3 amino acids: CASSVGHRPETQYF. CDR3 bases: TGTGCCAGCAGCGTGGGACACCGACCGGAGACCCAGTACTTC. Full variable domain (outside the CDR3, taken from reference TRBV9 and TRBJ2-5): DSGVTQTPKHLITATGQRVTLRCSPRSGDLSVYWYQQSLDQGLQFLIQYYNGEERAKGNILERFSAQQFPDLHSELNLSSLELGDSALYFCASSVGHRPETQYFGPGTRLLVL.

The rearrangement uses TRBV6-2 or TRBV6-3 and TRBJ2-5, with D perhaps TRBD2 (7 bases). Trimming shortened V by 2 bases and J by 5 bases, and 12 bases separated the two germline ends. From germline, CDR1 is MNHEY and CDR2 SVGEGT. The CDR3 runs to 14 residues. The CDR3 sequence: CASSYGSGGETQYF. For the CDR3, the DNA is TGTGCCAGCAGTTACGGGTCGGGGGGCGAGACCCAGTACTTC.

The chain carries TRBV7-2 and TRBJ1-2; D remains unclear. Germline CDR1 is SGHTA and CDR2 is FQGNSA. The CDR3 spans 14 residues. Deletions cut 3 bases from V and 6 bases from J, with 14 bases between. DNA for the CDR3: TGTGCCAGCAGCTTTCTAGGAGGGTTGGATGGCTACACCTTC. Amino acids: CASSFLGGLDGYTF.

The chain combines TRBV19 with TRBJ2-2; D gene uncertain. V was clipped by 6 bases and J by 7 bases, with 12 bases between them. The CDR3 is 13 amino acids. Germline V gives CDR1 LNHDA, CDR2 SQIVND (reference sequence). The CDR3 DNA reads as TGTGCCAGTAGCACACCCCCCATCGGGGAGCTGTTTTTT. It codes for CASSTPPIGELFF.

The chain couples TRBV10-3 to TRBJ2-7; possibly TRBD2 for D (6 bases). V was shortened by 0 bases and J by 6 bases, with 24 bases between the two germline ends. Per germline, CDR1 ENHRY and CDR2 SYGVKD. The CDR3 consists of 18 residues. CDR3 amino acids: CAISESKGSWAAGGEQYF. DNA of the CDR3: TGTGCCATCAGTGAGTCGAAGGGGTCCTGGGCCGCCGGGGGCGAGCAGTACTTC.

This clone was detected only a few times. The chain uses TRBV7-2 and TRBJ1-1; maybe TRBD1 (6 bases). Per germline, CDR1 SGHTA and CDR2 FQGNSA. V was shortened by 5 bases and J by 6 bases, with 16 bases between the two germline ends. This CDR3 is built from 14 residues. The CDR3 DNA sequence: TGTGCCAGCAGCAATACAGGGCTGTCTCCTGAAGCTTTCTTT. This codes for CASSNTGLSPEAFF.

J is TRBJ1-1 and V is TRBV3-1 (or the pseudogene TRBV3-2), with 8 bases that match TRBD1. Germline V gene lookup returns CDR1 LGHDT and CDR2 YNNKEL (reference sequence). Losses at the gene ends were 5 bases for V and 4 bases for J; bases not matched to a gene: 3. This CDR3 is 13 amino acids long. The CDR3, as DNA: TGTGCCAGCAGCGACAGGGGAGGCACTGAAGCTTTCTTT. This gives the protein CASSDRGGTEAFF.

V usage is TRBV25-1 and J usage is TRBJ2-7, with D uncertain. Deletions cut 6 bases from V and 4 bases from J, with 10 bases between. Per germline, CDR1 MGHDK and CDR2 SYGVNS. The CDR3 is made up of 12 amino acids. CDR3 protein: CASSPDKYEQYF. The DNA of the CDR3 is TGTGCCAGCAGCCCAGATAAGTACGAGCAGTACTTC.

The gene calls are TRBV7-2 and TRBJ2-3; D might be TRBD2 (5 bases). The CDR3 runs 14 residues. The germline CDR1 and CDR2 sequences are SGHTA and FQGNSA. Between the trimmed V and J ends, which lost 4 bases and 2 bases, there was a span of 10 bases. As DNA, the CDR3 is TGTGCCAGCAGCTGGGGAGCGGCCACAGATACGCAGTATTTT. Its protein is CASSWGAATDTQYF.

This clone was seen repeatedly, ten times or more. The V and J genes are TRBV14 and TRBJ2-1, with a tentative D call TRBD2 (5 bases). The CDR3 runs to 15 residues. V was shortened by 2 bases and J by 4 bases, with 12 bases between the two germline ends. Germline CDR1 SGHDN, CDR2 FVKESK. CDR3 protein: CASSQSGVHYNEQFF. The CDR3 nucleotides are TGTGCCAGCAGCCAAAGCGGAGTACATTACAATGAGCAGTTCTTC.

The chain's CDR3 is CASSQEGGYGYTF. Here the CDR3 DNA reads TGTGCCAGCAGCCAAGAGGGAGGGTATGGCTACACCTTC. V gene TRBV3-1 (or the pseudogene TRBV3-2) combines with J gene TRBJ1-2; no clear D. The CDR3 spans 13 residues. Germline V gives CDR1 LGHDT, CDR2 YNNKEL (reference sequence). The V and J ends lost 0 bases and 5 bases respectively, with 7 bases between them.

V and J are TRBV7-2 and TRBJ2-2; 10 bases align to TRBD2. The V and J ends lost 6 bases and 1 base, in that order; junction bases with no gene match: 5. Germline CDR1 is SGHTA and CDR2 is FQGNSA. This CDR3 has 16 amino acids. CDR3 residues: CASSLLAGLNTGELFF. The DNA of the CDR3 is TGTGCCAGCAGTTTACTAGCGGGGTTGAACACCGGGGAGCTGTTTTTT.

This chain uses TRBV11-2 with TRBJ2-3; possibly TRBD2 for D (6 bases). Trimming cost V 3 bases and J 2 bases, with 12 bases left between them. The CDR3 length is 15 residues. From germline, CDR1 is SGHAT and CDR2 FQNNGV. In nucleotides, the CDR3 is TGTGCCAGCAGCTTCCGGGGACTCGACACAGATACGCAGTATTTT. Amino acid sequence: CASSFRGLDTDTQYF.

This clone has just one count. CDR3 nucleotides: TGTGCCAGCAGCCGGACAGGCCGCTTTGAAAAACTGTTTTTT. Its translation: CASSRTGRFEKLFF. The rearrangement uses TRBV14 and TRBJ1-4, with TRBD1 matching over 7 bases. Per germline, CDR1 SGHDN and CDR2 FVKESK. The CDR3 runs to 14 residues. Trimming cost V 4 bases and J 7 bases; bases outside gene matches: 6.

The chain is built from TRBV4-3 and TRBJ2-3; maybe TRBD1 (7 bases). The CDR3 runs to 14 residues. V lost 4 bases to trimming and J lost 3 bases, with 11 bases between them. The germline CDR1 and CDR2 sequences are LGHNA and YSLEER. The DNA for the CDR3 is TGCGCCAGCAGCCTGGAGGGGGCGACAGATACGCAGTATTTT. Its protein product is CASSLEGATDTQYF.

The chain carries TRBV12-3 or TRBV12-4 and TRBJ2-2; weak D call: TRBD2 (7 bases). The CDR3 runs 13 residues. Trimming shortened V by 2 bases and J by 16 bases, and 17 bases separated the two germline ends. CDR3 coding DNA: TGTGCCAGCAGTTTACGGAATAGGGGGGGATCGTTTTTT. The encoded protein is CASSLRNRGGSFF.